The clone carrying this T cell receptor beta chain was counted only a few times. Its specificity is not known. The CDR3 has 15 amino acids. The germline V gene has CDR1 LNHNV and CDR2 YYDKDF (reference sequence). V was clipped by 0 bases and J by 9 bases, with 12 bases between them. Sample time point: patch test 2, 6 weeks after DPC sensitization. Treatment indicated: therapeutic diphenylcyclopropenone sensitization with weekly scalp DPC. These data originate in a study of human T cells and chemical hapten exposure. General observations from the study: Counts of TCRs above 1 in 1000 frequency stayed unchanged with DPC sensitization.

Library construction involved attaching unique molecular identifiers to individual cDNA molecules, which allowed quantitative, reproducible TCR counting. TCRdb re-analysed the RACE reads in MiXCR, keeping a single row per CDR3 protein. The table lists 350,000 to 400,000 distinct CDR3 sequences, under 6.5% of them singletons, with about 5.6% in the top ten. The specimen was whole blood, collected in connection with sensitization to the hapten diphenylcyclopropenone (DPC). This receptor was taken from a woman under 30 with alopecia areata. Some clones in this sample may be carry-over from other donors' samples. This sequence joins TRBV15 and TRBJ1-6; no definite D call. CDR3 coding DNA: TGTGCCACCAGCAGAGATGGCAAAGGGCTTTCACCCCTCCACTTT. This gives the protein CATSRDGKGLSPLHF.